The clone carrying this T cell receptor beta chain was detected once. The antigen is not known. This CDR3 has 16 amino acids. V lost 6 bases, J lost 3 bases, and 12 bases stayed unmatched. The V gene's germline CDR1 is MNHNY and CDR2 SVGAGI (reference sequence). Via MiXCR, TCRdb re-called the reads, giving one row per CDR3 protein. This sample has under 500,000 distinct CDR3 sequences, with approximately 40% found just once. This sample is drawn from a study of T cell repertoires in cytomegalovirus infection. The receptor was isolated from a human donor in good health (CMV status not recorded). Some clones in this sample may be carry-over from other donors' samples. The gene calls are TRBV6-6 and TRBJ2-3, with 7 bases fitting TRBD1. The input for sequencing was cultured PBMCs, taken from culture after CMV antigen stimulation. The CDR3 DNA sequence: TGTGCCAGCAGCCCTCCCACAGGGGCCTCAACAGATACGCAGTATTTT. Translating gives CASSPPTGASTDTQYF.